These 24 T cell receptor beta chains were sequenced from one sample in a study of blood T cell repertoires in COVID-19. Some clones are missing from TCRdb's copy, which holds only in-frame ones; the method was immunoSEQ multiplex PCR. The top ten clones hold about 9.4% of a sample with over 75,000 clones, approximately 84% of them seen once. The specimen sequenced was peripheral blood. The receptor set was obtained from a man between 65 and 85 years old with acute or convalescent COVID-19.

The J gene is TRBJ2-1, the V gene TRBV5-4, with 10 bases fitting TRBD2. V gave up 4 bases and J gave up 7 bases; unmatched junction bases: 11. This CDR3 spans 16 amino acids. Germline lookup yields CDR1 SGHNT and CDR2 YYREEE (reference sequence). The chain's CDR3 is CASSGLAGVDSNEQFF. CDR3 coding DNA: TGTGCCAGCAGCGGCCTAGCGGGAGTCGACTCTAATGAGCAGTTCTTC. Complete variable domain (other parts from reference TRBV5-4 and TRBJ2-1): ETGVTQSPTHLIKTRGQQVTLRCSSQSGHNTVSWYQQALGQGPQFIFQYYREEENGRGNFPPRFSGLQFPNYSSELNVNALELDDSALYLCASSGLAGVDSNEQFFGPGTRLTVL.

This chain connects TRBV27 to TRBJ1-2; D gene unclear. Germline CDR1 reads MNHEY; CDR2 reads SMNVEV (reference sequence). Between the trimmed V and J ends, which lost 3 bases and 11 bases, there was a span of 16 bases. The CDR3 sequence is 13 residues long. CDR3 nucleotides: TGTGCCAGCAGTTTCTCTTCCTTCATCGGGTACACCTTC. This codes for CASSFSSFIGYTF.

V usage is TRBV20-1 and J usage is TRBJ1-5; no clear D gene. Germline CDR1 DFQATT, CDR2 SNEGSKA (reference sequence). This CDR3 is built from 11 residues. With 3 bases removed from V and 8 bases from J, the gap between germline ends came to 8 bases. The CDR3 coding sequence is TGCAGTGCTAGTGAGACAAAGCCCCAGCATTTT. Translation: CSASETKPQHF.

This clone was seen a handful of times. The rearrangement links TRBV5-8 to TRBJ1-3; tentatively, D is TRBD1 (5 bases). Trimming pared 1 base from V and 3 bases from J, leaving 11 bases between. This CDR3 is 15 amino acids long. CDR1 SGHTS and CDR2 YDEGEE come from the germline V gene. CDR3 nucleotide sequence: TGTGCCAGCAGCTTGCGCCAGGGCGGTGGAAACACCATATATTTT. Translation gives CASSLRQGGGNTIYF. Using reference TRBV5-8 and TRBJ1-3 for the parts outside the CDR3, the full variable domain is EAGVTQSPTHLIKTRGQQATLRCSPISGHTSVYWYQQALGLGLQFLLWYDEGEERNRGNFPPRFSGRQFPNYSSELNVNALELEDSALYLCASSLRQGGGNTIYFGEGSWLTVV.

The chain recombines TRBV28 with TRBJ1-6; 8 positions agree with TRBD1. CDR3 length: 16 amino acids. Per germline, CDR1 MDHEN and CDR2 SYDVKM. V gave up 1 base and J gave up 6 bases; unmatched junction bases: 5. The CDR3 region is CASSLYSGGSNSPLHF. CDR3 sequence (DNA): TGTGCCAGCAGTTTATACTCAGGGGGCTCTAATTCACCCCTCCACTTT.

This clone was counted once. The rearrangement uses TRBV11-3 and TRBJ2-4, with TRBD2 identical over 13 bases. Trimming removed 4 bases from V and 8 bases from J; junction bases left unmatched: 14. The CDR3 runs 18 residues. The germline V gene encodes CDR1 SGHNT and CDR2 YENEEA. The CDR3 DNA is TGTGCCAGCAGCTCCAGTGGAGGACTAGCGGGAGATTGGGACATTCAGTACTTC. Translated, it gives CASSSSGGLAGDWDIQYF.

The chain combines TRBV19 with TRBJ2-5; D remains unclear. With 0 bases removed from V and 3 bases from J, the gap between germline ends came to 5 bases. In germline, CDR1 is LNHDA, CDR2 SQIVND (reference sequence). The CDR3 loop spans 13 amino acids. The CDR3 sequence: CASSIDRKETQYF. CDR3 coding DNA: TGTGCCAGTAGTATAGACAGGAAAGAGACCCAGTACTTC. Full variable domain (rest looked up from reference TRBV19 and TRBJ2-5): DGGITQSPKYLFRKEGQNVTLSCEQNLNHDAMYWYRQDPGQGLRLIYYSQIVNDFQKGDIAEGYSVSREKKESFPLTVTSAQKNPTAFYLCASSIDRKETQYFGPGTRLLVL.

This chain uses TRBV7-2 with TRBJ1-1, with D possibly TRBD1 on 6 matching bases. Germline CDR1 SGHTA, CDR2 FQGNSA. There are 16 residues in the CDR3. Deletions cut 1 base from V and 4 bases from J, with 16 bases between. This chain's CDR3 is CASSLEKGGWFTEAFF. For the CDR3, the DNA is TGTGCCAGCAGCTTAGAAAAAGGGGGATGGTTCACTGAAGCTTTCTTT.

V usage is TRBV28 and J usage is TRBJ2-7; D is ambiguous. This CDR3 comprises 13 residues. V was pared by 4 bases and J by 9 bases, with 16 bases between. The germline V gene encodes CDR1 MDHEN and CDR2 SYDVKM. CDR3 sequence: CASSSSRRGGQYF. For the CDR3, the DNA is TGTGCCAGCAGTTCGTCCCGAAGAGGTGGGCAGTACTTC.

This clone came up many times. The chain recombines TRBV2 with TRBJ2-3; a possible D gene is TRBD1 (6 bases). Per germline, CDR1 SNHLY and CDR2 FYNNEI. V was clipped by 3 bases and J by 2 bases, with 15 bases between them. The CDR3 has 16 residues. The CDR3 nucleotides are TGTGCCAGCAGTGACTCTAAGGACAGCTTCACAGATACGCAGTATTTT. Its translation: CASSDSKDSFTDTQYF.

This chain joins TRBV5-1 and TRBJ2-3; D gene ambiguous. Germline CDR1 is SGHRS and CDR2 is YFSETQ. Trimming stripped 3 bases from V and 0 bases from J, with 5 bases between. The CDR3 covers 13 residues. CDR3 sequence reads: CASSYSSTDTQYF. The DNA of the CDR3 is TGCGCCAGCAGCTACAGCAGCACAGATACGCAGTATTTT.

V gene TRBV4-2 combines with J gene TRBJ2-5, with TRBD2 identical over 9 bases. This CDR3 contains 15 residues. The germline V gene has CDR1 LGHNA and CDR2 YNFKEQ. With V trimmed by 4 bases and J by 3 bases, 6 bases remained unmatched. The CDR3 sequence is CASSLASGVKETQYF. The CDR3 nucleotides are TGTGCCAGCAGCCTCGCTAGCGGGGTAAAAGAGACCCAGTACTTC.

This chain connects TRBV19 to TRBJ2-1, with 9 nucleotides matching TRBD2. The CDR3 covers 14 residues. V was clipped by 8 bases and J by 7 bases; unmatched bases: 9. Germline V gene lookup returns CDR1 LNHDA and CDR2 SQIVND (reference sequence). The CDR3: CASLQREVPNEQFF. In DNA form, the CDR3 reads TGTGCCAGTCTTCAGCGGGAGGTCCCAAATGAGCAGTTCTTC. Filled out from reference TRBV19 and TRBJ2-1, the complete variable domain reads DGGITQSPKYLFRKEGQNVTLSCEQNLNHDAMYWYRQDPGQGLRLIYYSQIVNDFQKGDIAEGYSVSREKKESFPLTVTSAQKNPTAFYLCASLQREVPNEQFFGPGTRLTVL.

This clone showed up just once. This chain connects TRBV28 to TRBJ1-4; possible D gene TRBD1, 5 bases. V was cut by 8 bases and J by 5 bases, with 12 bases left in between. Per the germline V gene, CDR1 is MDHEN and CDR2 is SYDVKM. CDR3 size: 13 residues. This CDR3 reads CASAGQLNEKLFF. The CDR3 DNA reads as TGTGCCAGCGCAGGGCAGCTGAATGAAAAACTGTTTTTT. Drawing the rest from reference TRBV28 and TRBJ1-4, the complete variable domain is DVKVTQSSRYLVKRTGEKVFLECVQDMDHENMFWYRQDPGLGLRLIYFSYDVKMKEKGDIPEGYSVSREKKERFSLILESASTNQTSMYLCASAGQLNEKLFFGSGTQLSVL.

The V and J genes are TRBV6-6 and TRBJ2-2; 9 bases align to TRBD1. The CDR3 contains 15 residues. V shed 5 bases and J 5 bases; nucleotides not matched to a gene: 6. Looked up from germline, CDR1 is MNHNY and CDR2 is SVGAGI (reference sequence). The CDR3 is CASSAQGARTGELFF. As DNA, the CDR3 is TGTGCCAGCAGTGCACAGGGGGCTAGGACCGGGGAGCTGTTTTTT.

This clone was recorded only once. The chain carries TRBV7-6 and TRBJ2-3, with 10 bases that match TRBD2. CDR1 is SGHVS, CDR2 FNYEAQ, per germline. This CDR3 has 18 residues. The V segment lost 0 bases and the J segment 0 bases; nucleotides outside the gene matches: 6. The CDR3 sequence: CASSLALVAGGSTDTQYF. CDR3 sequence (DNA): TGTGCCAGCAGCTTAGCACTCGTAGCGGGAGGTAGCACAGATACGCAGTATTTT.

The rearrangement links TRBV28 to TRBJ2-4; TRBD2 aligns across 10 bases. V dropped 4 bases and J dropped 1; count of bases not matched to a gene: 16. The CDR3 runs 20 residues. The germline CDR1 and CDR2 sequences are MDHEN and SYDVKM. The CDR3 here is CASSSSSGRGVGLAKNIQYF. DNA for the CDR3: TGTGCCAGCAGTTCATCTAGCGGGAGAGGGGTAGGATTGGCCAAAAACATTCAGTACTTC.

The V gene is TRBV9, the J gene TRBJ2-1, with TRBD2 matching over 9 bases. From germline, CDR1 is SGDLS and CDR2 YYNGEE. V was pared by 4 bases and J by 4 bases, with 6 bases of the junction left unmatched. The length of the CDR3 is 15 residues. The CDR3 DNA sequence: TGTGCCAGCAGCCCCAGACTAGCGGAATACAATGAGCAGTTCTTC. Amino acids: CASSPRLAEYNEQFF.

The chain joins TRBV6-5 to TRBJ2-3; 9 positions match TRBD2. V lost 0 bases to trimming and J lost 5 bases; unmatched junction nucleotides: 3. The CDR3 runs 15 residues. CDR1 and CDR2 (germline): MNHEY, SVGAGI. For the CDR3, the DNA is TGTGCCAGCAGTTACTCGTCTAGCGGGGTAGATACGCAGTATTTT. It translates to CASSYSSSGVDTQYF.

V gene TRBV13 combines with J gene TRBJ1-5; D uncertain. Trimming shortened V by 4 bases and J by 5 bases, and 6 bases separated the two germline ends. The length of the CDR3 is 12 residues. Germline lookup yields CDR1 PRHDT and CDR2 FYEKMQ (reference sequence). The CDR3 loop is CASSSRYQPQHF. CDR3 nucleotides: TGTGCCAGCAGCTCCAGATATCAGCCCCAGCATTTT. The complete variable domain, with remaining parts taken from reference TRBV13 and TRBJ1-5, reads AAGVIQSPRHLIKEKRETATLKCYPIPRHDTVYWYQQGPGQDPQFLISFYEKMQSDKGSIPDRFSAQQFSDYHSELNMSSLELGDSALYFCASSSRYQPQHFGDGTRLSIL.

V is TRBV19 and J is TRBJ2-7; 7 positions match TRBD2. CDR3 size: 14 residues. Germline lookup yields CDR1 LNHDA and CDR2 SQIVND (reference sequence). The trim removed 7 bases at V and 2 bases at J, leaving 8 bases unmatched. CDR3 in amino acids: CASTSPGRPYEQYF. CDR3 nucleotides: TGTGCCAGTACCTCCCCCGGGAGGCCCTACGAGCAGTACTTC.

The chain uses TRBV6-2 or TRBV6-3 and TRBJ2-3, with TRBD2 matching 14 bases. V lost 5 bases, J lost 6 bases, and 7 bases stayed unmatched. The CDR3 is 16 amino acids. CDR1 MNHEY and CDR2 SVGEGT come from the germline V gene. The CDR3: CASSPTSGRAMDTQYF. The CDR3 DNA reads TGTGCCAGCAGTCCGACTAGCGGGAGGGCCATGGATACGCAGTATTTT.

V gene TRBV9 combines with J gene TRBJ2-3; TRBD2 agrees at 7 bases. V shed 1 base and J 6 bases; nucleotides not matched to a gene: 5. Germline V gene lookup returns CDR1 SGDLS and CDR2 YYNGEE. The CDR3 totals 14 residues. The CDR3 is CASSVRSGVDTQYF. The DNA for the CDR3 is TGTGCCAGCAGCGTAAGAAGCGGGGTTGATACGCAGTATTTT.

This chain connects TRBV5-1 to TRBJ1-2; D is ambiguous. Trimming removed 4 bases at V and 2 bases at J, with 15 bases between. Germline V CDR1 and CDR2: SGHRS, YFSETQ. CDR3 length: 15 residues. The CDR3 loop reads CASSRGGSENYGYTF. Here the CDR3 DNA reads TGCGCCAGCAGCCGGGGAGGTTCAGAGAACTATGGCTACACCTTC.